Presented here are 7 T cell receptor beta chains from one specimen sequenced in a study of blood T cell repertoires in COVID-19. Data came from immunoSEQ multiplex PCR; TCRdb stores just in-frame clones and leaves some out. The sample has some 400,000 clones, about 90% seen once. The sequencing sample was made of peripheral blood. All receptors come from a young man with active or convalescent COVID-19.

The chain has TRBV28 and TRBJ1-6; unclear D gene. The CDR3 sequence is 15 residues long. Germline loops: CDR1 MDHEN, CDR2 SYDVKM. V was shortened by 8 bases and J by 0 bases, with 11 bases between the two germline ends. The CDR3 sequence is CASVPGSSYNSPLHF. In nucleotides, the CDR3 is TGTGCCAGCGTCCCCGGGAGCTCCTATAATTCACCCCTCCACTTT.

To note about this clone: This CDR3 is also generated by other DNA sequences in the sample. The V call is TRBV5-1, the J call TRBJ1-2; the D is unclear. The CDR3 runs 12 residues. Germline V gene lookup returns CDR1 SGHRS and CDR2 YFSETQ. V shed 3 bases and J shed 2 bases, with 5 bases lying between them. As DNA, the CDR3 is TGCGCCAGCAGCTCCCAGAACTATGGCTACACCTTC. Protein product: CASSSQNYGYTF.

The chain uses TRBV9 and TRBJ2-3; D gene ambiguous. CDR1 is SGDLS and CDR2 is YYNGEE in the germline V gene. Trimming removed 3 bases at V and 2 bases at J, with 4 bases between. This CDR3 has 12 residues. CDR3 DNA sequence: TGTGCCAGCAGCGCACACACAGATACGCAGTATTTT. Protein product: CASSAHTDTQYF. Together with reference TRBV9 and TRBJ2-3, the CDR3 gives the full variable domain: DSGVTQTPKHLITATGQRVTLRCSPRSGDLSVYWYQQSLDQGLQFLIQYYNGEERAKGNILERFSAQQFPDLHSELNLSSLELGDSALYFCASSAHTDTQYFGPGTRLTVL.

The chain employs TRBV6-1 and TRBJ2-3; D is possibly TRBD2 (6 bases). Trimming removed 0 bases from V and 4 bases from J, with 11 bases in between. Germline-derived CDR1 and CDR2 are MNHNS and SASEGT. CDR3 size: 15 residues. As DNA, the CDR3 is TGTGCCAGCAGTGAAGCGGGAGGATTGTCAGATACGCAGTATTTT. As protein: CASSEAGGLSDTQYF.

The V gene is TRBV19, the J gene TRBJ2-7; perhaps TRBD2 as D (5 bases). The V end lost 8 bases, the J end lost 0 bases, and 11 bases lay between the germline ends. Germline CDR1 and CDR2: LNHDA and SQIVND (reference sequence). The CDR3 is 13 residues long. In DNA, the CDR3 is TGTGCCAGTTCGAGGGAAAGCTCCTACGAGCAGTACTTC. This sequence encodes CASSRESSYEQYF.

The rearrangement joins TRBV15 to TRBJ2-1; 9 bases map to TRBD2. Trimming took 5 bases from V and 6 from J; bases not matched to a gene: 11. The CDR3 covers 16 residues. Germline-derived CDR1 and CDR2 are LNHNV and YYDKDF (reference sequence). The CDR3 DNA reads as TGTGCCACCAGCCCCGTAGCGGGAGTCATTGGCAATGAGCAGTTCTTC. This sequence encodes CATSPVAGVIGNEQFF.

This chain connects TRBV29-1 to TRBJ2-2, with TRBD2 matching over 8 bases. V lost 7 bases to trimming and J lost 7 bases; unmatched junction nucleotides: 5. The CDR3 runs to 12 residues. CDR1 is SQVTM, CDR2 ANQGSEA, per germline. The CDR3 region has the DNA TGCAGCGCCTTCAGCGGGGGCGGGGAGCTGTTTTTT. Protein product: CSAFSGGGELFF.